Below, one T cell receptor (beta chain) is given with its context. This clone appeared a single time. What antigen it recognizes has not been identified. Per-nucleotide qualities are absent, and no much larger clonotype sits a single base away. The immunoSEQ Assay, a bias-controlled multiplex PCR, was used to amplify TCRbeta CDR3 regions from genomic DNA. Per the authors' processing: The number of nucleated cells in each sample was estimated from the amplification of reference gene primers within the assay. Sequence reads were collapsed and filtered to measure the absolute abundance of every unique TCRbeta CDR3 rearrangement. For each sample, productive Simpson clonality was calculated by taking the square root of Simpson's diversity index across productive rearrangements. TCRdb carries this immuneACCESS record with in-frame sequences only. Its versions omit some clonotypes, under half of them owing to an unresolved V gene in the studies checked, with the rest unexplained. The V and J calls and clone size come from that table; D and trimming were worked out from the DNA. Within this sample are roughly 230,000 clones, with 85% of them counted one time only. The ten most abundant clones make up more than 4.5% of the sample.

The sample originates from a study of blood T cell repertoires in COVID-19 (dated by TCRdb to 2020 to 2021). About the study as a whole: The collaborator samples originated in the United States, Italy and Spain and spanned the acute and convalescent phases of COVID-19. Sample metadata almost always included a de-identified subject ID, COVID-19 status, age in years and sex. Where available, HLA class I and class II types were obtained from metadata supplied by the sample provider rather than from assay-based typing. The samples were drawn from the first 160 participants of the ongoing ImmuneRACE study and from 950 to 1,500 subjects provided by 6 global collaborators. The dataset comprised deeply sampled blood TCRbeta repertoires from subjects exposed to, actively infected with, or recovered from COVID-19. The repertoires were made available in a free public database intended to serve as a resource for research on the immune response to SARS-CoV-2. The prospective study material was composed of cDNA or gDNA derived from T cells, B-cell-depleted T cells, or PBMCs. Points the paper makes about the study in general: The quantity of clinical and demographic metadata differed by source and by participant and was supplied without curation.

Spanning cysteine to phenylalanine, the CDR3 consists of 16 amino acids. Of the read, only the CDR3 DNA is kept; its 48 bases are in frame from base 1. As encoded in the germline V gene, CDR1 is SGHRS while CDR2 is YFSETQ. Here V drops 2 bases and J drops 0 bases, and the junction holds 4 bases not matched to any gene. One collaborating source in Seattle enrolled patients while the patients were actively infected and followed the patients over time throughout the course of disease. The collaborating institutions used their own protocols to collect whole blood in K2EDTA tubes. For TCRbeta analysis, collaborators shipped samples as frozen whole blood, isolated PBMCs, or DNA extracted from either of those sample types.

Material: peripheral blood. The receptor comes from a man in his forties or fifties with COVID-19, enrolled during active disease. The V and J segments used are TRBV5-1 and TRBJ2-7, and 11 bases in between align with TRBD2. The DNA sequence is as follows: TGCGCCAGCAGCTTTGGTAGCGGGGGGGCCTCCTACGAGCAGTACTTC. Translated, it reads CASSFGSGGASYEQYF.